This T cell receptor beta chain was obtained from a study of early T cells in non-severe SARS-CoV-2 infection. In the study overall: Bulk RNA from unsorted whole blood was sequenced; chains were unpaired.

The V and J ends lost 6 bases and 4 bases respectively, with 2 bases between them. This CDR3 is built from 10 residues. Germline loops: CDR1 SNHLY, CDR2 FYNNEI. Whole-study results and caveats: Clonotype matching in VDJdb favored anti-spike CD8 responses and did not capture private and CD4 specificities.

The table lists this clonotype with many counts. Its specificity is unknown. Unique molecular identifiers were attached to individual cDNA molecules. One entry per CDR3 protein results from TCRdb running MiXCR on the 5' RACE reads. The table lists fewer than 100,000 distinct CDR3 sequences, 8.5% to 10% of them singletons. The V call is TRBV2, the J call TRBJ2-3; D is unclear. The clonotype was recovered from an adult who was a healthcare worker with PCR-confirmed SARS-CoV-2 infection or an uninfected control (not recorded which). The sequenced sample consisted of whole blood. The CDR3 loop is CASRPDTQYF. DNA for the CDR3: TGTGCCAGCAGGCCAGATACGCAGTATTTT. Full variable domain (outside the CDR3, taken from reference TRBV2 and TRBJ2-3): EPEVTQTPSHQVTQMGQEVILRCVPISNHLYFYWYRQILGQKVEFLVSFYNNEISEKSEIFDDQFSVERPDGSNFTLKIRSTKLEDSAMYFCASRPDTQYFGPGTRLTVL.